This paragraph covers one T cell receptor (beta chain) sequence. The record originates from a study of blood T cell repertoires in COVID-19. Authors' processing steps: Nucleated cell number was recorded as an estimate derived from reference gene primer amplification. Sequencing was performed with immunoSEQ multiplex PCR; in TCRdb, only in-frame clones are kept and a portion is missing. That table supplies the V and J calls and clone size; D and trimming were determined from the DNA. The repertoire holds approximately 230,000 clones, with around 86% as singletons. Between the trimmed V and J ends, which lost 3 bases and 0 bases, there was a span of 10 bases. The CDR3 runs to 16 residues. Germline V gives CDR1 SGDLS, CDR2 YYNGEE.

The chain carries TRBV9 and TRBJ1-6; no clear D gene. The TCR sequence derives from a man between 25 and 39 years old who had recovered from COVID-19. The specimen was peripheral blood. As DNA, the CDR3 is TGTGCCAGCAGCGCTCTTGGGAGCTCCTATAATTCACCCCTCCACTTT. This codes for CASSALGSSYNSPLHF.